The entry below gives a single T cell receptor beta chain sequence along with its context. The antigen is undetermined. The data were obtained in a study of regulatory dendritic cells for organ transplantation. CDR1 is SGHRS, CDR2 YFSETQ, per germline. The CDR3 has 14 residues. Trimming cost V 4 bases and J 3 bases, with 13 bases left between them. Study-wide results and caveats: Memory T cells were less diverse than naive, with memory CD8+ most oligoclonal. Mature dendritic cells appeared to drive more memory CD8+ clonal expansion than regulatory ones.

Profiling relied on immunoSEQ multiplex PCR, and the TCRdb table lists in-frame clones only, not all of them. The data show about 30,000 clones, with 82% seen just once and less than 0.11% held by the top ten. The chain employs TRBV5-1 and TRBJ2-5, with a possible D match to TRBD2 (6 bases). The sample comprised naive CD4+ T cells from blood. The subset: CD45RA+ naive T cells. This receptor was taken from a human donor in good health. The CDR3 reads CASSEGLHKETQYF. The CDR3 region has the DNA TGCGCCAGCAGCGAGGGACTTCACAAAGAGACCCAGTACTTC.